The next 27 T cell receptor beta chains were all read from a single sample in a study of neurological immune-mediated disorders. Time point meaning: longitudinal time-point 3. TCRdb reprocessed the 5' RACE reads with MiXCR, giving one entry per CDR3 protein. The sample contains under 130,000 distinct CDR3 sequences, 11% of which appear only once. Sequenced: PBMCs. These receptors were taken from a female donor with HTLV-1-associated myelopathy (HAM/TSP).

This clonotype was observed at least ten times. CDR3 in DNA: TGTGCCAGCAGCTTAGGGACCGGTGGGGGATTGTCCTACGAGCAGTACTTC. This codes for CASSLGTGGGLSYEQYF. The rearrangement links TRBV5-6 to TRBJ2-7, with D perhaps being TRBD1 or TRBD2 (5 bases each). The CDR3 consists of 17 residues. V lost 2 bases and J 1 base, leaving 19 bases between the germline ends. Germline loops: CDR1 SGHDT, CDR2 YYEEEE.

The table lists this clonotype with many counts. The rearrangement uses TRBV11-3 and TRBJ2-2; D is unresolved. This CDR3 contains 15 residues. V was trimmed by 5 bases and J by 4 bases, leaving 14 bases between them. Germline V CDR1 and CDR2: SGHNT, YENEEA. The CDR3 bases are TGTGCCAGCAGCCCTAGGACGGGCAGCACCGGGGAGCTGTTTTTT. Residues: CASSPRTGSTGELFF.

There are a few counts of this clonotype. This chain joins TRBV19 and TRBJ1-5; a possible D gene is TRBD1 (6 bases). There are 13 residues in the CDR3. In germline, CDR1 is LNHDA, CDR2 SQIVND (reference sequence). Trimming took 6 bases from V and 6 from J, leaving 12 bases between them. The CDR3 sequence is CASRRQGIQPQHF. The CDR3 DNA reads TGTGCCAGTAGACGTCAGGGGATTCAGCCCCAGCATTTT. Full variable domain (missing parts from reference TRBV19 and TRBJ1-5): DGGITQSPKYLFRKEGQNVTLSCEQNLNHDAMYWYRQDPGQGLRLIYYSQIVNDFQKGDIAEGYSVSREKKESFPLTVTSAQKNPTAFYLCASRRQGIQPQHFGDGTRLSIL.

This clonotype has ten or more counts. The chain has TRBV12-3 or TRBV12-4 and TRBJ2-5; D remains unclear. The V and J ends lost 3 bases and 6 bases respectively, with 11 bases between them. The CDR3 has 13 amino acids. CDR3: CASSFAPMKTQYF. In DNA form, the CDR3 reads TGTGCCAGCAGTTTCGCGCCGATGAAGACCCAGTACTTC.

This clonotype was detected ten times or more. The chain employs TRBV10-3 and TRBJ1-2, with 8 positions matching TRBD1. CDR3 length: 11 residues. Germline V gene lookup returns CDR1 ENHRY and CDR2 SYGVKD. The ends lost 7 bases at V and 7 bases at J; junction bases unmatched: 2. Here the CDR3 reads CAITGTGGYTF. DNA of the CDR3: TGTGCCATCACCGGGACAGGTGGCTACACCTTC.

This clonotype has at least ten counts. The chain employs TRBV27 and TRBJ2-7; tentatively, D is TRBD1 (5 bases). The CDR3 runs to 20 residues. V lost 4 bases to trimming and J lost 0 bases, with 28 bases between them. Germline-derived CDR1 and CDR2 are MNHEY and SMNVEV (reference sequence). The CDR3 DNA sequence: TGTGCCAGCAGTTCTACTCGGACACTCCAACTAAGACCGAGCTCCTACGAGCAGTACTTC. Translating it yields CASSSTRTLQLRPSSYEQYF.

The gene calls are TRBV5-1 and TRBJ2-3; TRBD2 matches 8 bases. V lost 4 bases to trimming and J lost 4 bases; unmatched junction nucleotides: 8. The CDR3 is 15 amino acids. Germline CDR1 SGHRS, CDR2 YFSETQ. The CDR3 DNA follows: TGCGCCAGCAGCAGAAGCGGGGGAGGCGCAGATACGCAGTATTTT. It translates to CASSRSGGGADTQYF.

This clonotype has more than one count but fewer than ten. CDR3 coding DNA: TGTGCCAGCTCCCCCCTAACCATTTCGGATAAAGGGGCTTTCTTT. Translating it yields CASSPLTISDKGAFF. This chain uses TRBV18 with TRBJ1-1; D gene uncertain. Trimming cost V 6 bases and J 11 bases, with 25 bases left between them. Per the germline V gene, CDR1 is KGHSH and CDR2 is LQKENI. This CDR3 comprises 15 residues.

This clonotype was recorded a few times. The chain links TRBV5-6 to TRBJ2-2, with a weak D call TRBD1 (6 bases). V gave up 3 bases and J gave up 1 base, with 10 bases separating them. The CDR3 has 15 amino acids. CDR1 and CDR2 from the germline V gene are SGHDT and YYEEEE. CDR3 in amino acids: CASSSRQENTGELFF. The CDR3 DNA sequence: TGTGCCAGCAGCTCTCGACAGGAGAACACCGGGGAGCTGTTTTTT.

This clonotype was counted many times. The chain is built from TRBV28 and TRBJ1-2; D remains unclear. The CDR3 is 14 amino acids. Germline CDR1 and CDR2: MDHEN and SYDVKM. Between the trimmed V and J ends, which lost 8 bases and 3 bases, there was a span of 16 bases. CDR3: CASYSRSTDYGYTF. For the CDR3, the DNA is TGTGCCAGCTACTCACGGTCTACTGACTATGGCTACACCTTC.

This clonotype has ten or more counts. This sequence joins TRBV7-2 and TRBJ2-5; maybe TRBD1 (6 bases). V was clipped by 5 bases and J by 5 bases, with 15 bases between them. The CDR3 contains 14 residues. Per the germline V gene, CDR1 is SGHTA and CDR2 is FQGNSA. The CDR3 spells CASSRTGMSETQYF. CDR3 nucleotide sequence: TGTGCCAGCAGCCGTACAGGGATGAGCGAGACCCAGTACTTC.

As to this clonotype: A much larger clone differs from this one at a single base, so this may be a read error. The CDR3 reads CSAASGGGSDTQYF. Here the CDR3 DNA reads TGCAGTGCTGCCAGTGGCGGGGGGTCAGATACGCAGTATTTT. V and J are TRBV20-1 and TRBJ2-3, with TRBD2 matching 8 bases. The CDR3 has 14 amino acids. The ends lost 5 bases at V and 4 bases at J; junction bases unmatched: 8. Germline lookup yields CDR1 DFQATT and CDR2 SNEGSKA (reference sequence).

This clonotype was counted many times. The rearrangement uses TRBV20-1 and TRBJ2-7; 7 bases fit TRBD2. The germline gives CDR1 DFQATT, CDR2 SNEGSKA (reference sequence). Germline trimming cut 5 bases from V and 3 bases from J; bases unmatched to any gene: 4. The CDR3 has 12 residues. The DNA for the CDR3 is TGCAGTGCTTCGACTAGCCTCTACGAGCAGTACTTC. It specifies CSASTSLYEQYF.

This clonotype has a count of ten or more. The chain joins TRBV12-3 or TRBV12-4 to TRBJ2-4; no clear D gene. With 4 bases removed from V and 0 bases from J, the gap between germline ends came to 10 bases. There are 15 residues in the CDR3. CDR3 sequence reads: CASSSPSLAKNIQYF. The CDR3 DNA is TGTGCCAGCAGTTCTCCCTCTCTAGCCAAAAACATTCAGTACTTC.

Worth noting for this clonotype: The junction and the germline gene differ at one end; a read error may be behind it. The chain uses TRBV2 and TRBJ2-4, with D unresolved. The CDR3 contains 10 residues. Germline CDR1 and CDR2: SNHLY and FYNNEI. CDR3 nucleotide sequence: TGTGCCAACAGTAAAAACATTCAGTACTTC. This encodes CANSKNIQYF.

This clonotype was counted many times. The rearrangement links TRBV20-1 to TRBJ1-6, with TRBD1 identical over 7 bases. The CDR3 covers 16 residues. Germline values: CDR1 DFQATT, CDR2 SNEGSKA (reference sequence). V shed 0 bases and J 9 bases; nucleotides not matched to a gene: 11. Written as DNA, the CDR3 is TGCAGTGCTAGAGATCTTAGACAGGGAAGGAGTTCACCCCTCCACTTT. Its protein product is CSARDLRQGRSSPLHF.

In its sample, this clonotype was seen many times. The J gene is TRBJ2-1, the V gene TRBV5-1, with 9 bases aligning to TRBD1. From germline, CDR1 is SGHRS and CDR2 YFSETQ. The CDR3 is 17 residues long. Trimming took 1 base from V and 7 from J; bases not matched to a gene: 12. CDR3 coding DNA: TGCGCCAGCAGCTTGACCCCCGCGGGACAGGGTGAGAATGAGCAGTTCTTC. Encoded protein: CASSLTPAGQGENEQFF.

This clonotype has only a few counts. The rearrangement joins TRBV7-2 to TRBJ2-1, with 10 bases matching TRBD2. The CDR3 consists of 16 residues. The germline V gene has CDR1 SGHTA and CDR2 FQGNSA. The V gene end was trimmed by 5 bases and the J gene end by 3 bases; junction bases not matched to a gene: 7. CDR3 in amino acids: CASSIPSGGHYNEQFF. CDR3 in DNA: TGTGCCAGCAGCATCCCTAGCGGGGGCCACTACAATGAGCAGTTCTTC.

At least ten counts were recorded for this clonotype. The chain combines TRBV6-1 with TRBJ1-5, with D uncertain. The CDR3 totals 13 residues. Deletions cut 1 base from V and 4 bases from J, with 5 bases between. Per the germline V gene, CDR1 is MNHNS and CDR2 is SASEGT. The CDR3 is CASSEGGNQPQHF. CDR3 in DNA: TGTGCCAGCAGTGAAGGTGGGAATCAGCCCCAGCATTTT.

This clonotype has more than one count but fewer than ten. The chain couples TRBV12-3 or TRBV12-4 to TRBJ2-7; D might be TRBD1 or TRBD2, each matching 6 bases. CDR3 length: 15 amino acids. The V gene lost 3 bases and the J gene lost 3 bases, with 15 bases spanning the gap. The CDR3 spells CASSLEGVRGYEQYF. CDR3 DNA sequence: TGTGCCAGCAGTTTGGAGGGGGTCCGAGGCTACGAGCAGTACTTC.

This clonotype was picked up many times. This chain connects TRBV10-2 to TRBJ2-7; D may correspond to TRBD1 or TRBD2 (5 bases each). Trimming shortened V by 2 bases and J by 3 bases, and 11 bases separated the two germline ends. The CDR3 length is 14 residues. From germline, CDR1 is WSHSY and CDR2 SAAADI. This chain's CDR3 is CASSEGTDFYEQYF. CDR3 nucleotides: TGCGCCAGCAGTGAGGGGACGGACTTCTACGAGCAGTACTTC.

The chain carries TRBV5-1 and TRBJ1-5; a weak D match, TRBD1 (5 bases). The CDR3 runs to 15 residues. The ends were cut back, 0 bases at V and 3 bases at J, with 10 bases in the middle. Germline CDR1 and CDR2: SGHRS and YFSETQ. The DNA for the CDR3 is TGCGCCAGCAGCTTGGACGGGGGTAACAATCAGCCCCAGCATTTT. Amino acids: CASSLDGGNNQPQHF. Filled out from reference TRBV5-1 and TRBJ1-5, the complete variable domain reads KAGVTQTPRYLIKTRGQQVTLSCSPISGHRSVSWYQQTPGQGLQFLFEYFSETQRNKGNFPGRFSGRQFSNSRSEMNVSTLELGDSALYLCASSLDGGNNQPQHFGDGTRLSIL.

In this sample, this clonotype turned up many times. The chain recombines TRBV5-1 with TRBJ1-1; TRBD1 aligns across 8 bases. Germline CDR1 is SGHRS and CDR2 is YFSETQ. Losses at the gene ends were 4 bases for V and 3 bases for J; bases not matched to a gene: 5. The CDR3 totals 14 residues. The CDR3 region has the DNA TGCGCCAGCAGCCTAATGACAGGGGACACTGAAGCTTTCTTT. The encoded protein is CASSLMTGDTEAFF. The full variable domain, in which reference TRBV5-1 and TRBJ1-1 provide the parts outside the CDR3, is KAGVTQTPRYLIKTRGQQVTLSCSPISGHRSVSWYQQTPGQGLQFLFEYFSETQRNKGNFPGRFSGRQFSNSRSEMNVSTLELGDSALYLCASSLMTGDTEAFFGQGTRLTVV.

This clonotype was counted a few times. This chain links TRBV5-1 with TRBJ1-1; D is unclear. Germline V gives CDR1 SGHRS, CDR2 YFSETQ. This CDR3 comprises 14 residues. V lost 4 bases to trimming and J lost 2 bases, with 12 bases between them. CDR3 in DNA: TGCGCCAGCAGCGGTAGGGTGGGTAACACTGAAGCTTTCTTT. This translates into CASSGRVGNTEAFF.

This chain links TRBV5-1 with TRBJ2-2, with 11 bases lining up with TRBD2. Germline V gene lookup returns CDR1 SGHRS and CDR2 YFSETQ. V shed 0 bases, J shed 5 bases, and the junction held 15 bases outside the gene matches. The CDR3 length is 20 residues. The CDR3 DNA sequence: TGCGCCAGCAGCTTGGCGGGACCTTATAGCGGGGGGGCCTCGACCGGGGAGCTGTTTTTT. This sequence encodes CASSLAGPYSGGASTGELFF.

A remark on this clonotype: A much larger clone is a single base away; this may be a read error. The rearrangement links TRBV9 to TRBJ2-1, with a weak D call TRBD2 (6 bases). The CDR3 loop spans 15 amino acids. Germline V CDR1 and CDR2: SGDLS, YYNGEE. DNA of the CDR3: TGTGCCTGCAGCGCCGGGGGAGGCTCCTACAATGAGCAGTTCTTC. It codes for CACSAGGGSYNEQFF.

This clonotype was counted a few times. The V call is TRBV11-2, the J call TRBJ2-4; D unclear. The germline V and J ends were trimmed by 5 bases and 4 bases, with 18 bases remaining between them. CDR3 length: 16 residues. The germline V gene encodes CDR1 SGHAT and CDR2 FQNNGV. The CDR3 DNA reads TGTGCCAGCAGCCAACTCTCTAACATAGAGAAAAACATTCAGTACTTC. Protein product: CASSQLSNIEKNIQYF.